The sequence of this T cell receptor beta chain was determined in a study of blood T cell repertoires in COVID-19. At the level of the study: The United States, Italy and Spain provided the acute and convalescent COVID-19 samples. T cells, B-cell-depleted T cells, or PBMCs supplied cDNA or gDNA.

This CDR3 is 17 amino acids long. CDR1 is SGHTA, CDR2 FQGNSA, per germline. The V and J ends lost 5 bases and 0 bases, in that order; junction bases with no gene match: 7. In the study's own analysis: Cell counts per sample came from amplifying reference gene primers. TCRdb's copy holds only in-frame clones and misses some; the assay was immunoSEQ multiplex PCR. V and J calls and clone size are copied from that table; D and trimming were computed from the DNA. The table has about 200,000 clones, over 70% seen once. The chain carries TRBV7-2 and TRBJ2-7; 13 nucleotides match TRBD2. This receptor was identified in a woman older than 75 with acute or convalescent COVID-19. The sample was peripheral blood. The CDR3, as DNA: TGTGCCAGCAGCGTACAGACTAGCGGGGGGTACTCCTACGAGCAGTACTTC. Its translation: CASSVQTSGGYSYEQYF. Full variable domain (outside the CDR3, taken from reference TRBV7-2 and TRBJ2-7): GAGVSQSPSNKVTEKGKDVELRCDPISGHTALYWYRQSLGQGLEFLIYFQGNSAPDKSGLPSDRFSAERTGGSVSTLTIQRTQQEDSAVYLCASSVQTSGGYSYEQYFGPGTRLTVT.